The source of this T cell receptor (beta chain) is a study of T cell changes during pregnancy in multiple sclerosis. Profiled with immunoSEQ multiplex PCR; TCRdb holds only in-frame clones, not every one. The data contain tens of thousands of clones, around 92% of them singletons. The length of the CDR3 is 14 residues. Trimming removed 5 bases from V and 7 bases from J; junction bases left unmatched: 5. From germline, CDR1 is SGHVS and CDR2 FQNEAQ. The receptor comes from a female donor with multiple sclerosis, enrolled in a pregnancy study. The rearrangement uses TRBV7-8 and TRBJ2-2; 9 positions agree with TRBD1. Here the sequenced sample was CD4+ T cells from peripheral blood mononuclear cells, taken in the third trimester of pregnancy. DNA for the CDR3: TGTGCCAGCAGCCTTCGGGACAGGGACGGGGAGCTGTTTTTT. Amino acid sequence: CASSLRDRDGELFF.